The 3 T cell receptor beta chains below were found in one sample sequenced in a study of cytomegalovirus exposure and HLA in healthy donors. The PCR used 60 Vbeta and 13 Jbeta primers. Libraries were prepared by immunoSEQ multiplex PCR; TCRdb keeps only in-frame clonotypes and omits some of them. The profile shows fewer than 150,000 clones, about 80% of them singletons. The sequenced material came from PBMCs. The receptors stem from a male donor in good health and CMV-seronegative.

The rearrangement uses TRBV7-9 and TRBJ2-1; 7 bases are a match to TRBD2. The germline V gene has CDR1 SEHNR and CDR2 FQNEAQ (reference sequence). This CDR3 is 15 amino acids long. The V segment lost 5 bases and the J segment 8 bases; nucleotides outside the gene matches: 12. DNA of the CDR3: TGTGCCAGCAGCCTGGGACTACCAGTCCTACATGAGCAGTTCTTC. Translating gives CASSLGLPVLHEQFF.

J is TRBJ1-6 and V is TRBV5-5; TRBD1 might be the D (5 bases). Germline lookup yields CDR1 SGHKS and CDR2 YYEKEE (reference sequence). This CDR3 spans 14 amino acids. The ends were cut back, 2 bases at V and 13 bases at J, with 16 bases in the middle. The CDR3 is CASSLTGDRPPLHF. The CDR3 nucleotides are TGTGCCAGCAGCTTAACAGGAGACCGTCCCCCCCTCCACTTT.

The chain combines TRBV9 with TRBJ2-5; D gene uncertain. The V and J ends lost 0 bases and 2 bases respectively, with 5 bases between them. CDR3 length: 13 amino acids. Per the germline V gene, CDR1 is SGDLS and CDR2 is YYNGEE. The CDR3 region is CASSVGQQETQYF. Written as DNA, the CDR3 is TGTGCCAGCAGCGTAGGGCAGCAAGAGACCCAGTACTTC.